These T cell receptor beta chains were read from a single sample in a study of CXCR3 chemokines and chemotherapy response in bladder cancer. TCRdb ran MiXCR on the PCR reads and lists one entry per CDR3 protein. The table has more than 10,000 distinct CDR3 sequences, 9.5% to 15% seen once; the top ten hold roughly 27%. This sample was obtained from a patient whose treatment included neoadjuvant chemotherapy. The receptors stem from a human donor with bladder cancer that did not respond to neoadjuvant chemotherapy. Both conserved end residues are part of each CDR3. A D gene is named only where the DNA matches it firmly. The listing skips clone size in some rows; elsewhere it reads once, few, many or a size class.

>TRBJ1-2|TRBD1|few|TRBV9
CASSEDRGHYGYTF
TGTGCCAGCAGCGAGGACAGGGGACACTATGGCTACACCTTC
>TRBJ1-6|TRBD1|many|TRBV30
CAWRETGGNSPLHF
TGTGCCTGGAGGGAGACAGGGGGTAATTCACCCCTCCACTTT
>TRBJ2-7|TRBD1|-|TRBV28
CASSSAGTGSYEQYF
TGTGCCAGCAGCTCGGCGGGGACAGGCTCCTACGAGCAGTACTTC
>TRBJ1-3|-|many|TRBV19
CASSRSSGNTIYF
TGTGCCAGTAGTAGGTCCTCTGGAAACACCATATATTTT
>TRBJ1-2|TRBD1|-|TRBV20-1
CSARDPMSRGQAYGYTF
TGCAGTGCTAGAGATCCTATGTCGAGGGGGCAGGCTTACGGCTACACCTTC
>TRBJ1-4|TRBD1|many|TRBV7-2
CASSRQGQGNEKLFF
TGTGCCAGCAGCCGACAAGGACAGGGGAATGAAAAACTGTTTTTT
>TRBJ2-6|TRBD1|many|TRBV6-6
CASKGGQDGSGANVLTF
TGTGCCTCAAAGGGGGGACAGGACGGCTCTGGGGCCAACGTCCTGACTTTC
>TRBJ2-7|-|many|TRBV28
CASSSTQGREQYF
TGTGCCAGCAGTTCAACACAGGGTAGGGAGCAGTACTTC
>TRBJ2-2|TRBD2|many|TRBV7-2
CASSRAGGPRTGELFF
TGTGCCAGCAGCCGAGCGGGGGGGCCCCGAACCGGGGAGCTGTTTTTT
>TRBJ2-2|-|few|TRBV6-2/TRBV6-3
CASSLTAGELFF
TGTGCCAGCAGTCTCACAGCCGGGGAGCTGTTTTTT
>TRBJ2-2|-|many|TRBV6-6
CASSYYGELFF
TGTGCCAGCAGTTACTATGGGGAGCTGTTTTTT
>TRBJ2-4|TRBD1|many|TRBV12-3/TRBV12-4
CASRPGQGTIQYF
TGTGCCAGCAGACCGGGACAGGGAACCATTCAGTACTTC
>TRBJ2-3|TRBD2|-|TRBV7-9
CASSPGLAGWDTQYF
TGTGCCAGCAGCCCCGGTTTAGCGGGGTGGGATACGCAGTATTTT
>TRBJ1-4|-|many|TRBV27
CASSVGSGTHYEKLFF
TGTGCCAGCAGTGTCGGTTCCGGGACACATTATGAAAAACTGTTTTTT
>TRBJ1-3|-|many|TRBV6-5
CASSYSRTTGHSGNTIYF
TGTGCCAGCAGTTACAGTAGGACAACAGGGCACTCTGGAAACACCATATATTTT
>TRBJ2-3|-|-|TRBV5-6
CASRLRGNTDTQYF
TGTGCCAGCAGGCTGAGGGGGAACACAGATACGCAGTATTTT
>TRBJ1-2|-|many|TRBV27
CASSLSSLGWGYTF
TGTGCCAGCAGTTTATCTTCCCTCGGGTGGGGCTACACCTTC
>TRBJ1-5|TRBD1|many|TRBV6-6
CASSPMLGTGNQPQHF
TGTGCCAGCAGTCCAATGCTCGGGACAGGCAATCAGCCCCAGCATTTT
>TRBJ1-1|TRBD1|few|TRBV12-3/TRBV12-4
CASSSGGAEAFF
TGTGCCAGCAGCTCAGGGGGGGCTGAAGCTTTCTTT
>TRBJ1-1|TRBD1|many|TRBV6-2/TRBV6-3
CASSYRSGGAGEAFF
TGTGCCAGCAGTTATCGGTCAGGGGGCGCGGGGGAAGCTTTCTTT
>TRBJ1-2|-|many|TRBV5-6
CASRKHYGYTF
TGTGCCAGCAGAAAGCACTATGGCTACACCTTC
>TRBJ1-3|-|-|TRBV12-3/TRBV12-4
CASNIRGPGNTIYF
TGTGCCAGCAATATCAGGGGACCTGGAAACACCATATATTTT
>TRBJ1-3|-|many|TRBV6-1
CASSEWGVTGNTIYF
TGTGCCAGCAGTGAATGGGGGGTTACTGGAAACACCATATATTTT
>TRBJ2-7|-|many|TRBV7-2
CASSPFNRAYEQYF
TGTGCCAGCAGCCCCTTCAACAGAGCCTACGAGCAGTACTTC
>TRBJ2-3|-|-|TRBV11-2
CASSPLAQFWTDTQYF
TGTGCCAGCAGCCCGCTAGCCCAATTTTGGACAGATACGCAGTATTTT
>TRBJ2-7|-|many|TRBV5-6
CASRAFTAYSYEQYF
TGTGCCAGCAGGGCTTTTACCGCGTACAGCTACGAGCAGTACTTC
>TRBJ1-2|-|medium-sized|TRBV6-2/TRBV6-3
CASSYSAYGYTF
TGTGCCAGCAGTTACTCAGCTTATGGCTACACCTTC
>TRBJ1-2|-|many|TRBV7-2
CASSPQGYGYTF
TGTGCCAGCAGCCCCCAGGGCTATGGCTACACCTTC
>TRBJ2-7|TRBD1|many|TRBV6-2/TRBV6-3
CASSSPAFEWRQGVYEQYF
TGTGCCAGCAGTTCCCCCGCTTTCGAATGGCGACAGGGAGTCTACGAGCAGTACTTC
>TRBJ1-2|TRBD1|medium-sized|TRBV6-5
CASSYSTGNYGYTF
TGTGCCAGCAGTTACTCGACAGGGAACTATGGCTACACCTTC
>TRBJ2-1|-|many|TRBV27
CASSPVGFVDEQFF
TGTGCCAGCAGTCCCGTAGGTTTCGTTGATGAGCAGTTCTTC
>TRBJ2-6|-|many|TRBV6-5
CASSYSQITGVLTF
TGTGCCAGCAGTTACTCGCAGATAACGGGCGTCCTGACTTTC
>TRBJ2-2|TRBD1|many|TRBV29-1
CSVAGQGRGGELFF
TGCAGCGTAGCAGGACAGGGGAGAGGCGGGGAGCTGTTTTTT
>TRBJ2-1|TRBD2|many|TRBV5-4
CASSARLAGVTSSYNEQFF
TGTGCCAGCAGCGCCCGACTAGCGGGAGTCACTAGCTCCTACAATGAGCAGTTCTTC
>TRBJ2-1|TRBD2|-|TRBV11-2
CASSLVLAGGPLDEQFF
TGTGCCAGCAGCTTAGTATTAGCGGGAGGGCCTCTAGATGAGCAGTTCTTC
>TRBJ1-4|TRBD1|many|TRBV6-5
CASSYYRDSEKLFF
TGTGCCAGCAGTTATTACCGGGACAGTGAAAAACTGTTTTTT
>TRBJ2-4|-|medium-sized|TRBV19
CASSIEDKNIQYF
TGTGCCAGTAGTATCGAGGACAAAAACATTCAGTACTTC
>TRBJ1-4|TRBD1|many|TRBV6-1
CASNGGGQGIKEKLFF
TGTGCCAGCAATGGGGGCGGACAGGGAATAAAGGAAAAACTGTTTTTT
>TRBJ2-7|TRBD2|medium-sized|TRBV28
CASSLQTSGTYEQYF
TGTGCCAGCAGTTTACAAACTAGCGGGACCTACGAGCAGTACTTC
>TRBJ1-5|-|many|TRBV6-1
CASSERTVDQPQHF
TGTGCCAGCAGTGAAAGGACCGTTGATCAGCCCCAGCATTTT
>TRBJ1-2|-|many|TRBV6-2/TRBV6-3
CASSYFPQGNYGYTF
TGTGCCAGCAGTTACTTTCCCCAGGGAAACTATGGCTACACCTTC
>TRBJ1-2|-|many|TRBV10-3
CAISATEANYGYTF
TGTGCCATCAGTGCGACGGAAGCTAACTATGGCTACACCTTC
>TRBJ1-4|TRBD1|few|TRBV28
CASSFVEGAGNEKLFF
TGTGCCAGCAGCTTCGTCGAGGGGGCGGGGAATGAAAAACTGTTTTTT
>TRBJ2-1|-|many|TRBV5-4
CASSLRQGTYNEQFF
TGTGCCAGCAGCTTGCGCCAGGGAACATACAATGAGCAGTTCTTC
>TRBJ2-3|-|medium-sized|TRBV12-3/TRBV12-4
CASRVEGSGTDTQYF
TGTGCCAGCAGAGTCGAGGGGAGCGGCACAGATACGCAGTATTTT
>TRBJ1-2|-|many|TRBV19
CASSIQGLPYGYTF
TGTGCCAGTAGTATACAGGGCCTTCCCTATGGCTACACCTTC
>TRBJ2-2|TRBD1|many|TRBV6-6
CASGPDRGGTGELFF
TGTGCCAGCGGCCCGGACAGGGGAGGTACCGGGGAGCTGTTTTTT
>TRBJ2-7|TRBD2|few|TRBV27
CASRRTSSYEQYF
TGTGCCAGCAGACGGACTAGCTCCTACGAGCAGTACTTC
>TRBJ2-5|-|-|TRBV7-3
CASSFQGRETQYF
TGTGCCAGCAGCTTCCAGGGTCGGGAGACCCAGTACTTC
>TRBJ2-1|TRBD2|many|TRBV29-1
CSVGPSGYNEQFF
TGCAGCGTTGGGCCTAGCGGTTACAATGAGCAGTTCTTC